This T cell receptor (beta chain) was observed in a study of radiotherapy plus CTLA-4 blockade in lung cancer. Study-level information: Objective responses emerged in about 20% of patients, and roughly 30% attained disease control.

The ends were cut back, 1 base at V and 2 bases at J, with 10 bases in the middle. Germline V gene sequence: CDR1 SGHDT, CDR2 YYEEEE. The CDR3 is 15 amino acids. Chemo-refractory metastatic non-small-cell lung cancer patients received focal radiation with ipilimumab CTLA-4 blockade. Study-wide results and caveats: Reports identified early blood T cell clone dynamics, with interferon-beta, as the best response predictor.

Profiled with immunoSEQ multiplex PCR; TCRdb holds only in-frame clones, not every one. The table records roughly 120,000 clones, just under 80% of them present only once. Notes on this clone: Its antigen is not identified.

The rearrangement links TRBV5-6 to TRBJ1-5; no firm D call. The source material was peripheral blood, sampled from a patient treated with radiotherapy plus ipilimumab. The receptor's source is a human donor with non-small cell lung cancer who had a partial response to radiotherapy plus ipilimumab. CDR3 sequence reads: CASSLRYAGNQPQHF. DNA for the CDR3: TGTGCCAGCAGCTTGCGGTACGCCGGCAATCAGCCCCAGCATTTT.